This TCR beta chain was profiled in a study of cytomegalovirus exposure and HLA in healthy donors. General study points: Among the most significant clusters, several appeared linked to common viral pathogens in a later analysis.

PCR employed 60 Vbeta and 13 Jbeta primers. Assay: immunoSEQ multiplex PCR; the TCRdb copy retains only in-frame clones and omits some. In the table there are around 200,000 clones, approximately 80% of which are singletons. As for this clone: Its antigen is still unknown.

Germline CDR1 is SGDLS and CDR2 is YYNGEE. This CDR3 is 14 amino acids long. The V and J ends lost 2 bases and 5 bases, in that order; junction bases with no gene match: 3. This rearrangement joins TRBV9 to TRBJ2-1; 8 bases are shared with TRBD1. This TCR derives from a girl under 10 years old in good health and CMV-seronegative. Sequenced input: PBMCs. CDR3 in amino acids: CASSVTGGDNEQFF. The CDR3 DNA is TGTGCCAGCAGCGTTACAGGGGGTGACAATGAGCAGTTCTTC. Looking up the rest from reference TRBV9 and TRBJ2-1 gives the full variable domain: DSGVTQTPKHLITATGQRVTLRCSPRSGDLSVYWYQQSLDQGLQFLIQYYNGEERAKGNILERFSAQQFPDLHSELNLSSLELGDSALYFCASSVTGGDNEQFFGPGTRLTVL.